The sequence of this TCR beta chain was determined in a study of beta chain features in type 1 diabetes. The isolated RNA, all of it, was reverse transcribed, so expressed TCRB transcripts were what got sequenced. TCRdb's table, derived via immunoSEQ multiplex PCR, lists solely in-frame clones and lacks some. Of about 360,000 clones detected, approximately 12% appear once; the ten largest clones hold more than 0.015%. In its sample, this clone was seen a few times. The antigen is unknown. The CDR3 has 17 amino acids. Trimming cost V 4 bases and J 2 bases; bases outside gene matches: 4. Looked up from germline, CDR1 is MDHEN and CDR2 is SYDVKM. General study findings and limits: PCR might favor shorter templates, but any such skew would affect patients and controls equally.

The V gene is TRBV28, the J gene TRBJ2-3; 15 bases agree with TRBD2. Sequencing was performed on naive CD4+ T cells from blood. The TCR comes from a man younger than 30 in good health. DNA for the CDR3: TGTGCCAGCAGTTCCGGGACTAGCGGGAGGTCCACAGATACGCAGTATTTT. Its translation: CASSSGTSGRSTDTQYF.